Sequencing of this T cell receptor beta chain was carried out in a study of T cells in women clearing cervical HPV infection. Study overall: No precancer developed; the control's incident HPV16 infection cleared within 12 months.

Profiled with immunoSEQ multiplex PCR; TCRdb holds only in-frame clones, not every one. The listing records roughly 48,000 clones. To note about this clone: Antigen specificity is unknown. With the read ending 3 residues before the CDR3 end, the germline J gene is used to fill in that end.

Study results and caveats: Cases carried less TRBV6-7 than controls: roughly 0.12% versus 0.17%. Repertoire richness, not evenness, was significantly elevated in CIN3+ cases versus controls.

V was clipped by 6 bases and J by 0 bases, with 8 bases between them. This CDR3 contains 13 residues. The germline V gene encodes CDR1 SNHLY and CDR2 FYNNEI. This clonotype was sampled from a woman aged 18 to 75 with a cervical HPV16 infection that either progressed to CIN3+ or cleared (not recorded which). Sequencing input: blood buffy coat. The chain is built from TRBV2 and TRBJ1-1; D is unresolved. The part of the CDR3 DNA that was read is TGTGCCAGCAGACAACCCATGAACACTGAA. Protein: CASRQPMNTE. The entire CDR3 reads CASRQPMNTEAFF. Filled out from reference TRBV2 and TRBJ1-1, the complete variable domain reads EPEVTQTPSHQVTQMGQEVILRCVPISNHLYFYWYRQILGQKVEFLVSFYNNEISEKSEIFDDQFSVERPDGSNFTLKIRSTKLEDSAMYFCASRQPMNTEAFFGQGTRLTVV.